The table lists the clone carrying this T cell receptor (beta chain) with a few counts. This sample stems from a study of blood T cell repertoires in COVID-19. At the level of the study: Sites in the United States, Italy and Spain provided acute and convalescent COVID-19 samples. The cDNA or gDNA used as material had been derived from T cells, B-cell-depleted T cells, or PBMCs.

How the authors handled the data: Estimation of nucleated cell counts was performed using reference gene primer amplification. The method was immunoSEQ multiplex PCR; TCRdb's version includes in-frame clones alone and lacks a portion of them. V, J and clone size are those of that table, while D and trimming were read from the DNA. Of roughly 50,000 clones listed, roughly four fifths are singletons. V trimming: 4 bases; J trimming: 2 bases; junction bases outside the gene matches: 4. The CDR3 runs to 15 residues. From germline, CDR1 is LNHDA and CDR2 SQIVND (reference sequence). The V gene is TRBV19, the J gene TRBJ1-2; 10 bases line up with TRBD1. Specimen: peripheral blood. The source is a man in his forties or fifties with acute or convalescent COVID-19. The CDR3 here is CASSTGTGVNYGYTF. The CDR3 nucleotides are TGTGCCAGTAGTACAGGGACAGGGGTCAACTATGGCTACACCTTC.